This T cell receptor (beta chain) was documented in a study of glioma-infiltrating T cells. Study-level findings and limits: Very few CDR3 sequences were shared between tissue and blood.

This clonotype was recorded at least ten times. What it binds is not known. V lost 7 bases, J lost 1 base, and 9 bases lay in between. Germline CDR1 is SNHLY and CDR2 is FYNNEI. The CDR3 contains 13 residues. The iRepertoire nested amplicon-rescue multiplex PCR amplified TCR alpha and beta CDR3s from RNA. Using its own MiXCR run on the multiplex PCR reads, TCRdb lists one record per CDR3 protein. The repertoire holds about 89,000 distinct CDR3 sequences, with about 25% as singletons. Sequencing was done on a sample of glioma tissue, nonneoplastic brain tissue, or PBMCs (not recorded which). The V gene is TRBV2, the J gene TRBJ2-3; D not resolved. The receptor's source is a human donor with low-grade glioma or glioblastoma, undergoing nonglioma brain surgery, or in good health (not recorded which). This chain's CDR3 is CASTGVGTDTQYF. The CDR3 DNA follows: TGTGCCAGCACTGGGGTCGGCACAGATACGCAGTATTTT.